This T cell receptor (beta chain) was sequenced during a study of blood T cell repertoires in COVID-19. Repertoires were generated with immunoSEQ multiplex PCR, while TCRdb's copy carries only in-frame clones and drops some. The sample includes over 200,000 clones, approximately 87% of them seen just once. Trimming took off 0 bases at V and 0 bases at J, with 8 bases between the two ends. This CDR3 has 15 amino acids. Per germline, CDR1 MGHRA and CDR2 YSYEKL. The rearrangement joins TRBV4-1 to TRBJ2-5, with D possibly TRBD1 on 5 matching bases. The clonotype was recovered from a man aged 60 to 69 who had recovered from COVID-19. The sample comprised peripheral blood. CDR3 amino acids: CASSQEGPDQETQYF. CDR3 bases: TGCGCCAGCAGCCAAGAGGGGCCGGACCAAGAGACCCAGTACTTC.